There are a few counts of the clone carrying this T cell receptor (beta chain). As yet, its antigen is unknown. This record belongs to a study of T cell responses to AZD1222 COVID-19 vaccine. General study results and limits: Dominant CD4 TCR responses targeted spike regions 160-218 and 743-854. Donors skewed white British and female; clonal diversity was possibly underestimated. Unmutated variant regions are reportedly the target of nearly half of TCRs that are spike-specific.

This table comes from immunoSEQ multiplex PCR, and its TCRdb copy is limited to in-frame clones, with some not included. The table shows 45,000 to 65,000 clones, with around 90% occurring only once. The CDR3 has 14 amino acids. Germline V gene sequence: CDR1 SEHNR, CDR2 FQNEAQ (reference sequence). V was shortened by 4 bases and J by 4 bases, with 13 bases between the two germline ends. The origin of this receptor is an adult in good health. The chain couples TRBV7-9 to TRBJ1-2, with D possibly being TRBD1 (5 bases). The sample in question was peripheral blood, obtained on day 0 of AZD1222 vaccination. For the CDR3, the DNA is TGTGCCAGCAGCTCTATGGGACCTCCCTATGGCTACACCTTC. Protein sequence: CASSSMGPPYGYTF.